This TCR beta chain comes out of a study of cytomegalovirus exposure and HLA in healthy donors. The CDR3 covers 16 residues. V was clipped by 8 bases and J by 6 bases, with 22 bases between them. Germline V lookup: CDR1 MNHEY, CDR2 SMNVEV (reference sequence). PCR primers comprised 60 Vbeta and 13 Jbeta primers. Produced via immunoSEQ multiplex PCR; TCRdb's table is partial and in-frame only. The sample shows about 120,000 clones, 81% of them seen only once. This TCR was recovered from a woman between 25 and 40 years old in good health and CMV-seronegative. The chain uses TRBV27 and TRBJ2-2; D is perhaps TRBD2 (6 bases). The specimen sequenced was PBMCs. CDR3 sequence: CASRRVGSAGPGELFF. CDR3 DNA sequence: TGTGCCAGCCGGAGAGTGGGAAGCGCGGGGCCCGGGGAGCTGTTTTTT.